This T cell receptor beta chain is drawn from a study of identical twins. Study conclusions and caveats: When twins shared out-of-frame alpha sequences, those sequences had excess low generation probability.

A universal primer site was created by template switching, with the cDNA bearing unique molecular identifiers. TCRdb recomputed calls from the 5' RACE reads with MiXCR, one row per CDR3 protein. This table holds about 530,000 distinct CDR3 sequences, about 20% found once. This clonotype was counted a few times. Antigen: not known. V lost 4 bases and J lost 10, with 11 bases in between. This CDR3 comprises 13 residues. Germline V gene lookup returns CDR1 SNHLY and CDR2 FYNNEI. The sample was also linked to a second study, of yellow fever vaccine responses in identical twins.

Material: CD4+ T cells sorted from blood. The chain uses TRBV2 and TRBJ1-6, with a possible D match to TRBD1 (6 bases). The source is a woman aged 18-35 years in good health. This CDR3 reads CASSVQGGSPLHF. The CDR3 nucleotides are TGTGCCAGCAGTGTACAGGGAGGCTCACCCCTCCACTTT.